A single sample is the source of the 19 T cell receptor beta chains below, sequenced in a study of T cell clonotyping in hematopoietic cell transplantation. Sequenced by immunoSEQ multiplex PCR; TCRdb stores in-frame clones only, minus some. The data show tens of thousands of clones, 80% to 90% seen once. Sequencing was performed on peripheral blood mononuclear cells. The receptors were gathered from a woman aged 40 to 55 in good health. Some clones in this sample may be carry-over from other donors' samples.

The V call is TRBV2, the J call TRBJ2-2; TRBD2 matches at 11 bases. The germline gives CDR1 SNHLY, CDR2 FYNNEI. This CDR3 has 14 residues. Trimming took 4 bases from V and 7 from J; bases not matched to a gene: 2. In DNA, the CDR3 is TGTGCCAGCAGTGCGACTAGCGGGGTCGGGGAGCTGTTTTTT. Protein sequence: CASSATSGVGELFF.

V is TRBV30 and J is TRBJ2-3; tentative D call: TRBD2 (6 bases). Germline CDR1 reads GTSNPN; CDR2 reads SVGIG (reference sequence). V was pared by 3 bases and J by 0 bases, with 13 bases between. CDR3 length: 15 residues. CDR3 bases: TGTGCCTGGAGCCACCGGGACTCAAGCACAGATACGCAGTATTTT. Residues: CAWSHRDSSTDTQYF.

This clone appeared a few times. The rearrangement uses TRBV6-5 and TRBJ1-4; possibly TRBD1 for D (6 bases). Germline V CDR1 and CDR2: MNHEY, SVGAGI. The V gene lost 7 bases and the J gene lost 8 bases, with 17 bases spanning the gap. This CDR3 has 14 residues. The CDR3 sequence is CASKIGGNEEKLFF. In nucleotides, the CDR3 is TGTGCCAGCAAGATAGGGGGAAACGAAGAAAAACTGTTTTTT.

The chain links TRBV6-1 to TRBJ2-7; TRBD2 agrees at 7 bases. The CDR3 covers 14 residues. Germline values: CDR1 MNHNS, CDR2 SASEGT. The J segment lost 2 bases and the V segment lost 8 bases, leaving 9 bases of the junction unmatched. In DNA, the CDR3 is TGTGCCAGCCAACTAGCGTCCGGCCCCTACGAGCAGTACTTC. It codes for CASQLASGPYEQYF.

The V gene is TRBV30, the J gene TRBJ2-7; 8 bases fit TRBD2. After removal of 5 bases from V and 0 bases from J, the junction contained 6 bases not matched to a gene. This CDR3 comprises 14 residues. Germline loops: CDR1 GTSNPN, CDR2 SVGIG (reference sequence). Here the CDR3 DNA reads TGTGCCTGGTCCGTTCTAGCGGGCTCCTACGAGCAGTACTTC. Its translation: CAWSVLAGSYEQYF.

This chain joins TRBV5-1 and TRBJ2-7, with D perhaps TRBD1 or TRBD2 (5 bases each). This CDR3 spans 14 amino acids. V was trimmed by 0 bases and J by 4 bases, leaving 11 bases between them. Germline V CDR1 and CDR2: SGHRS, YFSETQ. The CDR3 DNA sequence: TGCGCCAGCAGCTTGGGAGGGGTGGGTTACGAGCAGTACTTC. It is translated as CASSLGGVGYEQYF.

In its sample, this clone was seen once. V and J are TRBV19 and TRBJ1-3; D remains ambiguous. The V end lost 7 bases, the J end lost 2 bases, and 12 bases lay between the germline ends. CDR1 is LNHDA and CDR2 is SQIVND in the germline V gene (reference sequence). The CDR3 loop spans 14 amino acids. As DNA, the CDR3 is TGTGCCAGTAACTGGTCGCCGGCTGGAAACACCATATATTTT. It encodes CASNWSPAGNTIYF.

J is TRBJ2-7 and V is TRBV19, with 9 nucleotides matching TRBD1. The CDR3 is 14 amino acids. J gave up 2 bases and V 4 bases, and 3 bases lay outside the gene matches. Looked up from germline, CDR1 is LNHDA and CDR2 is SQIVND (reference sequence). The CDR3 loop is CASSTDRGTYEQYF. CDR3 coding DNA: TGTGCCAGTAGTACGGACAGGGGTACCTACGAGCAGTACTTC.

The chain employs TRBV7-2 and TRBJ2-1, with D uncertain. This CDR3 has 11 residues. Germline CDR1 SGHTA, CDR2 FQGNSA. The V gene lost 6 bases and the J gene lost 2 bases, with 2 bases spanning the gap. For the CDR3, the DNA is TGTGCCAGCAGAGCCTACAATGAGCAGTTCTTC. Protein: CASRAYNEQFF.

The chain's CDR3 is CSASVPDTQYF. CDR3 coding DNA: TGCAGTGCTAGTGTTCCAGATACGCAGTATTTT. The rearrangement uses TRBV20-1 and TRBJ2-3; unclear D gene. The CDR3 loop spans 11 amino acids. V lost 3 bases, J lost 4 bases, and 5 bases lay in between. CDR1 is DFQATT, CDR2 SNEGSKA, per germline (reference sequence).

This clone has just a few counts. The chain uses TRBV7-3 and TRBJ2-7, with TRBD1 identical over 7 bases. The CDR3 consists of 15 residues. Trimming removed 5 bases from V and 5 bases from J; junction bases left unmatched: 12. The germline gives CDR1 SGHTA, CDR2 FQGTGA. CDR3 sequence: CASSPLLTGVDEQYF. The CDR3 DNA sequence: TGTGCCAGCAGCCCACTCCTTACAGGGGTGGACGAGCAGTACTTC.

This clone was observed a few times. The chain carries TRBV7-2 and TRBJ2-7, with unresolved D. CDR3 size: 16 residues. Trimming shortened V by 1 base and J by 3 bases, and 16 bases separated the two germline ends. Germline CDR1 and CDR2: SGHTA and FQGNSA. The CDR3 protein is CASSLGAGPTHYEQYF. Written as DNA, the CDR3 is TGTGCCAGCAGCTTAGGGGCCGGGCCCACCCACTACGAGCAGTACTTC.

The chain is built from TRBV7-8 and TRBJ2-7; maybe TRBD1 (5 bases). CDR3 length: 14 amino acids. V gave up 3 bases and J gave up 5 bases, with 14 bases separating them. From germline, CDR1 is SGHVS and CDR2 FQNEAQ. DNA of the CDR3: TGTGCCAGCAGCTTGAGACCCAGGGATCACGAGCAGTACTTC. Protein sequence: CASSLRPRDHEQYF. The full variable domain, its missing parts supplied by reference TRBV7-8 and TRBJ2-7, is GAGVSQSPRYKVAKRGQDVALRCDPISGHVSLFWYQQALGQGPEFLTYFQNEAQLDKSGLPSDRFFAERPEGSVSTLKIQRTQQEDSAVYLCASSLRPRDHEQYFGPGTRLTVT.

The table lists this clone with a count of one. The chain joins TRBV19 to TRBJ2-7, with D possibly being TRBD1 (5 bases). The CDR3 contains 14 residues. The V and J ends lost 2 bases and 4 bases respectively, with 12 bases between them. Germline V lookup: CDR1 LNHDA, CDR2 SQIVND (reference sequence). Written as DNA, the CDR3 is TGTGCCAGTAGTATAAGTACAGGCGTGTACGAGCAGTACTTC. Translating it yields CASSISTGVYEQYF.

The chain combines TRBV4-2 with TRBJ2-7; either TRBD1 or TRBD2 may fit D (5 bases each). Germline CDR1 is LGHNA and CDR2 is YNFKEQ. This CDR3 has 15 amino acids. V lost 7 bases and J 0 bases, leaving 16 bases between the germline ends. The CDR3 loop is CASNEKWDGSYEQYF. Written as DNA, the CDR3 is TGTGCCAGCAACGAGAAATGGGACGGCTCCTACGAGCAGTACTTC.

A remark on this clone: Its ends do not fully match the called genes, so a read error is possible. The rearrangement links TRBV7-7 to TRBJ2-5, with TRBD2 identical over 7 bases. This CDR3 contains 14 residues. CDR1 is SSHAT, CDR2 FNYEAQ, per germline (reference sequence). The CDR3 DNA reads TGTGCTAGCAGCTTATCGGGCGGGAGTGAGACCCAGTACTTC. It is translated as CASSLSGGSETQYF.

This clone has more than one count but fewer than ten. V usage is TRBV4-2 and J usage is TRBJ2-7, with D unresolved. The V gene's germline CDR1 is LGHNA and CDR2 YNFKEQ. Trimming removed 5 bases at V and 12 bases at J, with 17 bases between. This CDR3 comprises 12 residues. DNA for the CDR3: TGTGCCAGCAGCGCAAACCAAGCTCGACGGTACTTC. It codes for CASSANQARRYF.

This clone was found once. CDR3 amino acids: CASSFTGGEKLFF. CDR3 in DNA: TGCGCCAGCAGCTTTACAGGGGGTGAAAAACTGTTTTTT. The chain uses TRBV5-1 and TRBJ1-4; 8 nucleotides agree with TRBD1. Germline loops: CDR1 SGHRS, CDR2 YFSETQ. CDR3 size: 13 residues. The V segment lost 2 bases and the J segment 7 bases; nucleotides outside the gene matches: 1.

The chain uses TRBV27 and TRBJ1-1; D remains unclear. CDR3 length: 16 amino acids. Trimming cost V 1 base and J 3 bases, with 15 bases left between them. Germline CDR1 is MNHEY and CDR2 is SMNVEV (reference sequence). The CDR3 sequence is CASSLFRHRDDTEAFF. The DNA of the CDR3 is TGTGCCAGCAGTTTATTCCGACATAGGGATGACACTGAAGCTTTCTTT.